The 26 T cell receptor beta chains presented below share a single source sample, sequenced in a study of technical replicates of blood from a handful of donors. Measured with immunoSEQ multiplex PCR; TCRdb has only the in-frame clones, and not every one. The sample has just under 100,000 clones; approximately 95% are singletons. The sequencing sample was made of T cells isolated from PBMCs. Receptors were obtained from a human donor in good health.

In DNA, the CDR3 is TGTGCCAGCAGTCTAGGGAGGGACGAGCAGTTCTTC. Residues: CASSLGRDEQFF. The chain carries TRBV7-6 and TRBJ2-1; 7 bases map to TRBD2. V lost 6 bases to trimming and J lost 10 bases; unmatched junction nucleotides: 6. This CDR3 is 12 amino acids long. CDR1 and CDR2 (germline): SGHVS, FNYEAQ.

The rearrangement links TRBV28 to TRBJ1-2; D ambiguous. V lost 5 bases and J 4 bases, leaving 11 bases between the germline ends. Germline values: CDR1 MDHEN, CDR2 SYDVKM. This CDR3 is built from 13 residues. The CDR3 here is CASSLITGYGYTF. The CDR3 region has the DNA TGTGCCAGCAGTCTTATTACCGGCTATGGCTACACCTTC.

The chain carries TRBV30 and TRBJ1-2; TRBD1 is a possible D gene (5 bases). The CDR3 runs 11 residues. In germline, CDR1 is GTSNPN, CDR2 SVGIG (reference sequence). The germline V and J ends were trimmed by 5 bases and 8 bases, with 12 bases remaining between them. CDR3 in DNA: TGTGCCTGGTCTTGGGGGGACGGCTACACCTTC. Residues: CAWSWGDGYTF.

This sequence joins TRBV5-1 and TRBJ1-2; possibly TRBD1 for D (5 bases). The CDR3 consists of 12 residues. V dropped 4 bases and J dropped 5 bases, with 9 bases sitting between them. The germline gives CDR1 SGHRS, CDR2 YFSETQ. CDR3 in amino acids: CASSMTAYGYTF. CDR3 DNA sequence: TGCGCCAGCAGCATGACAGCTTATGGCTACACCTTC.

The rearrangement links TRBV7-9 to TRBJ1-5; D is unresolved. There are 13 residues in the CDR3. CDR1 and CDR2 from the germline V gene are SEHNR and FQNEAQ (reference sequence). Trimming cost V 1 base and J 7 bases, with 8 bases left between them. In DNA form, the CDR3 reads TGTGCCAGCAGCTTAGATACGGGACAGCCCCAGCATTTT. Translating gives CASSLDTGQPQHF.

A note on this clone: The same CDR3 is also encoded by other DNA sequences in this sample. The rearrangement uses TRBV6-1 and TRBJ2-5; 7 positions agree with TRBD1. Germline values: CDR1 MNHNS, CDR2 SASEGT. Trimming took 3 bases from V and 1 from J; bases not matched to a gene: 8. This CDR3 has 16 residues. The CDR3 loop is CASSDRDSLTQETQYF. The CDR3 DNA reads TGTGCCAGCAGTGACCGGGACAGTCTGACCCAAGAGACCCAGTACTTC.

This chain uses TRBV2 with TRBJ1-2, with D possibly being TRBD1 (5 bases). Germline CDR1 SNHLY, CDR2 FYNNEI. There are 14 residues in the CDR3. Trimming took off 7 bases at V and 4 bases at J, with 16 bases between the two ends. The CDR3 DNA reads as TGTGCCAGCAAGGAGACAGCGATCTCCTATGGCTACACCTTC. Its protein is CASKETAISYGYTF.

V usage is TRBV5-4 and J usage is TRBJ2-7; D not resolved. The CDR3 runs 12 residues. V was shortened by 1 base and J by 6 bases, with 8 bases between the two germline ends. Germline V gene sequence: CDR1 SGHNT, CDR2 YYREEE (reference sequence). Here the CDR3 DNA reads TGTGCCAGCAGCTTGAATATCCGCGAGCAGTACTTC. The encoded protein is CASSLNIREQYF.

This chain links TRBV7-8 with TRBJ2-5; 8 positions match TRBD2. The germline V gene has CDR1 SGHVS and CDR2 FQNEAQ. The V and J ends lost 6 bases and 2 bases, in that order; junction bases with no gene match: 8. This CDR3 spans 15 amino acids. This CDR3 is CASRPHGGVQETQYF. The CDR3, as DNA: TGTGCCAGCAGACCCCACGGGGGGGTTCAAGAGACCCAGTACTTC.

This chain connects TRBV5-8 to TRBJ1-1; no clear D. There are 10 residues in the CDR3. Germline V gives CDR1 SGHTS, CDR2 YDEGEE. The V end was cut by 6 bases, the J end by 6 bases, with 6 bases between. The CDR3 region has the DNA TGTGCCAGCACTTTCTCTGAAGCTTTCTTT. Its protein is CASTFSEAFF.

This sequence joins TRBV6-5 and TRBJ2-2; 7 nucleotides line up with TRBD1. This CDR3 is 13 amino acids long. V lost 8 bases, J lost 8 bases, and 8 bases stayed unmatched. Germline loops: CDR1 MNHEY, CDR2 SVGAGI. The CDR3 coding sequence is TGTGCCAGCCAAAGGCACAGGGGAGGGGAGCTGTTTTTT. As protein: CASQRHRGGELFF.

The gene calls are TRBV2 and TRBJ2-1, with 8 positions matching TRBD1. The CDR3 has 14 amino acids. The germline gives CDR1 SNHLY, CDR2 FYNNEI. The trim removed 2 bases at V and 8 bases at J, leaving 5 bases unmatched. CDR3 region: CASSESGGHDEQFF. As DNA, the CDR3 is TGTGCCAGCAGTGAATCAGGGGGCCACGATGAGCAGTTCTTC. Based on the CDR3 plus reference TRBV2 and TRBJ2-1, the full variable domain is EPEVTQTPSHQVTQMGQEVILRCVPISNHLYFYWYRQILGQKVEFLVSFYNNEISEKSEIFDDQFSVERPDGSNFTLKIRSTKLEDSAMYFCASSESGGHDEQFFGPGTRLTVL.

This chain uses TRBV13 with TRBJ1-1, with D perhaps TRBD1 (5 bases). V was cut by 0 bases and J by 5 bases, with 16 bases left in between. This CDR3 has 16 amino acids. The germline V gene has CDR1 PRHDT and CDR2 FYEKMQ (reference sequence). Here the CDR3 reads CASSLGGRQGRTEAFF. The CDR3 DNA reads TGTGCCAGCAGCTTAGGCGGAAGGCAGGGTCGGACTGAAGCTTTCTTT.

This clone was counted once. The chain employs TRBV27 and TRBJ2-3; possible D gene TRBD1, 6 bases. Germline V gene sequence: CDR1 MNHEY, CDR2 SMNVEV (reference sequence). This CDR3 is 15 amino acids long. With 3 bases removed from V and 5 bases from J, the gap between germline ends came to 15 bases. The CDR3 loop reads CASSFQGRSRDTQYF. Here the CDR3 DNA reads TGTGCCAGCAGTTTCCAGGGGCGGTCTAGAGATACGCAGTATTTT.

This clone was recorded a few times. The rearrangement links TRBV7-9 to TRBJ1-1; 7 positions agree with TRBD1. The CDR3 extends over 13 amino acids. V was pared by 5 bases and J by 4 bases, with 4 bases of the junction left unmatched. Germline V gene data show CDR1 as SEHNR and CDR2 as FQNEAQ (reference sequence). The chain's CDR3 is CASSPYRGTEAFF. Written as DNA, the CDR3 is TGTGCCAGCAGCCCCTACAGGGGCACTGAAGCTTTCTTT.

This clone was found once. The genes are TRBV18 and TRBJ2-1; TRBD2 matches at 9 bases. The trim removed 1 base at V and 10 bases at J, leaving 11 bases unmatched. The CDR3 runs to 16 residues. Germline-derived CDR1 and CDR2 are KGHSH and LQKENI. CDR3 loop: CASSPLASGVGGEQFF. The CDR3 nucleotides are TGTGCCAGCTCACCACTTGCTAGCGGGGTAGGAGGGGAGCAGTTCTTC.

This clone was detected only once. DNA for the CDR3: TGTGCCAGCTCACCGGGAGAGCGGGAGATGCAGACCCAGTACTTC. Translated: CASSPGEREMQTQYF. This sequence joins TRBV18 and TRBJ2-5, with TRBD2 matching over 8 bases. Losses at the gene ends were 3 bases for V and 6 bases for J; bases not matched to a gene: 9. This CDR3 is 15 amino acids long. CDR1 and CDR2 from the germline V gene are KGHSH and LQKENI.

The chain has TRBV28 and TRBJ1-2; 7 bases line up with TRBD1. Per the germline V gene, CDR1 is MDHEN and CDR2 is SYDVKM. The CDR3 runs to 15 residues. Trimming removed 2 bases from V and 2 bases from J; junction bases left unmatched: 5. This chain's CDR3 is CASSLPPTGNYGYTF. The CDR3 bases are TGTGCCAGCAGTTTACCGCCGACAGGGAACTATGGCTACACCTTC.

To note about this clone: Its ends do not fully match the called genes, so a read error is possible. The chain joins TRBV15 to TRBJ1-5; D remains ambiguous. Looked up from germline, CDR1 is LNHNV and CDR2 is YYDKDF (reference sequence). CDR3 length: 13 amino acids. CDR3 loop: CATSRERNQPQHF. The CDR3 coding sequence is TGTGCCACCAGCCGAGAGAGAAATCAGCCCCAGCATTTT.

This clone occurred once. The chain joins TRBV27 to TRBJ2-1; D possibly corresponds to TRBD2 (6 bases). This CDR3 has 13 amino acids. CDR1 is MNHEY, CDR2 SMNVEV, per germline (reference sequence). V was shortened by 5 bases and J by 7 bases, with 12 bases between the two germline ends. The CDR3 loop reads CASSPGTANEQFF. DNA of the CDR3: TGTGCCAGCAGTCCCGGGACTGCGAATGAGCAGTTCTTC.

The rearrangement links TRBV7-6 to TRBJ2-1; 8 bases align to TRBD2. Germline assignment: CDR1 SGHVS and CDR2 FNYEAQ. The CDR3 length is 16 residues. Trimming took 1 base from V and 2 from J; bases not matched to a gene: 4. The CDR3 loop reads CASSLDRAGAYNEQFF. In nucleotides, the CDR3 is TGTGCCAGCAGCTTAGATCGAGCGGGGGCCTACAATGAGCAGTTCTTC.

The chain links TRBV6-6 to TRBJ1-1; possibly TRBD1 for D (5 bases). The CDR3 runs to 14 residues. CDR1 and CDR2 (germline): MNHNY, SVGAGI (reference sequence). The V end lost 1 base, the J end lost 0 bases, and 6 bases lay between the germline ends. CDR3 in amino acids: CASSYLQVNTEAFF. CDR3 DNA sequence: TGTGCCAGCAGTTACTTACAGGTGAACACTGAAGCTTTCTTT.

This clone was observed a single time. The gene calls are TRBV6-5 and TRBJ2-7, with D possibly being TRBD2 (5 bases). From germline, CDR1 is MNHEY and CDR2 SVGAGI. CDR3 length equals 12 residues. The V gene lost 0 bases and the J gene lost 6 bases, with 6 bases spanning the gap. This CDR3 reads CASSYSGGEQYF. Written as DNA, the CDR3 is TGTGCCAGCAGTTACTCCGGAGGCGAGCAGTACTTC.

The chain recombines TRBV6-5 with TRBJ2-7, with 7 bases fitting TRBD2. After removal of 5 bases from V and 3 bases from J, the junction contained 10 bases not matched to a gene. The germline CDR1 and CDR2 sequences are MNHEY and SVGAGI. CDR3 length equals 15 residues. The CDR3 nucleotides read TGTGCCAGCAGTGCGCTAGCGGATGGAATCTACGAGCAGTACTTC. Its translation is CASSALADGIYEQYF.

This rearrangement joins TRBV5-1 to TRBJ2-7; TRBD2 agrees at 12 bases. V lost 0 bases and J lost 1; bases outside the gene matches: 2. Germline loops: CDR1 SGHRS, CDR2 YFSETQ. The CDR3 extends over 16 amino acids. The CDR3 coding sequence is TGCGCCAGCAGCTTGGGGACTAGCGGGACTTCCTACGAGCAGTACTTC. This codes for CASSLGTSGTSYEQYF.

This clone has more than one count but fewer than ten. V usage is TRBV15 and J usage is TRBJ1-1; the D is unclear. Per germline, CDR1 LNHNV and CDR2 YYDKDF (reference sequence). Trimming removed 3 bases from V and 3 bases from J, with 8 bases in between. The CDR3 loop spans 13 amino acids. The CDR3 DNA reads as TGTGCCACCAGCAGTAGTTTGGACACTGAAGCTTTCTTT. Translated, it gives CATSSSLDTEAFF.